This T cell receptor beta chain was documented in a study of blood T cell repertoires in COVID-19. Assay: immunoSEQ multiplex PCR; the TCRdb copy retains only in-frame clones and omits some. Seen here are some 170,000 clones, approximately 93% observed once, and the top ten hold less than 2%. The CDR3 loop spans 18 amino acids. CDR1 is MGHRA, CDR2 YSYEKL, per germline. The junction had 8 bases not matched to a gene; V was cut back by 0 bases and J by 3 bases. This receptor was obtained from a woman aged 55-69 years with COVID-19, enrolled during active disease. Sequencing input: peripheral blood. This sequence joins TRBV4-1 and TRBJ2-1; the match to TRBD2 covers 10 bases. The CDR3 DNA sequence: TGCGCCAGCAGCCAAGATCTTAGCGGGGGGCCCTACTACAATGAGCAGTTCTTC. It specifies CASSQDLSGGPYYNEQFF.